The 21 T cell receptor beta chains presented below share a single source sample, sequenced in a study of blood T cell repertoires in COVID-19. Generated by immunoSEQ multiplex PCR, the TCRdb table keeps only in-frame clones and is missing some. This table holds 99,000 or so clones, about four fifths found once. Sequencing was carried out using peripheral blood. The receptors were sampled from a woman aged 80 or older with active or convalescent COVID-19.

The chain has TRBV28 and TRBJ1-5; tentative D call: TRBD1 (5 bases). The V gene lost 2 bases and the J gene lost 2 bases, with 10 bases spanning the gap. Germline CDR1 and CDR2: MDHEN and SYDVKM. The CDR3 extends over 15 amino acids. CDR3 DNA: TGTGCCAGCAGTTTACTAACGGGGGGCAATCAGCCCCAGCATTTT. Its protein is CASSLLTGGNQPQHF.

The chain carries TRBV19 and TRBJ1-6; 7 bases are a match to TRBD1. Unmatched junction bases numbered 4, after V lost 6 bases and J lost 5 bases. Germline V gives CDR1 LNHDA, CDR2 SQIVND (reference sequence). CDR3 length: 14 amino acids. CDR3 amino acids: CASSPGQHNSPLHF. CDR3 nucleotides: TGTGCCAGTAGCCCGGGACAGCATAATTCACCCCTCCACTTT.

Only a few counts were recorded for this clone. The rearrangement joins TRBV2 to TRBJ1-5; weak D call: TRBD1 (6 bases). CDR1 and CDR2 from the germline V gene are SNHLY and FYNNEI. This CDR3 comprises 15 residues. V lost 4 bases to trimming and J lost 6 bases, with 16 bases between them. The CDR3 here is CASSAVQGIGQPQHF. CDR3 coding DNA: TGTGCCAGCAGTGCAGTACAGGGAATCGGTCAGCCCCAGCATTTT.

This chain links TRBV28 with TRBJ1-1, with D possibly matching TRBD1 (6 bases). The CDR3 has 12 amino acids. V was clipped by 6 bases and J by 9 bases, with 14 bases between them. The germline V gene has CDR1 MDHEN and CDR2 SYDVKM. CDR3 sequence reads: CASRDTGQKAFF. The CDR3 nucleotides read TGTGCCAGCAGGGACACGGGACAAAAAGCTTTCTTT.

Note on this clone: Relative to the germline gene, one junction end is altered; a read error may explain this. The CDR3 sequence: CASSQAGQANQPQHF. The CDR3 coding sequence is TGTGCCAGCAGTCAAGCGGGACAGGCGAATCAGCCCCAGCATTTT. The genes are TRBV6-1 and TRBJ1-5, with TRBD1 matching 8 bases. This CDR3 region has 15 residues. Germline loops: CDR1 MNHNS, CDR2 SASEGT.

This sequence joins TRBV29-1 and TRBJ2-3; D not resolved. The V end lost 4 bases, the J end lost 6 bases, and 11 bases lay between the germline ends. The germline V gene encodes CDR1 SQVTM and CDR2 ANQGSEA. CDR3 length: 12 residues. In DNA form, the CDR3 reads TGCAGCGTTGGGTCCCAGTCGGATACGCAGTATTTT. Residues: CSVGSQSDTQYF.

The chain has TRBV2 and TRBJ2-4; 8 bases fit TRBD1. Trimming cost V 7 bases and J 8 bases; bases outside gene matches: 13. CDR1 and CDR2 from the germline V gene are SNHLY and FYNNEI. The CDR3 runs 15 residues. DNA of the CDR3: TGTGCCAGCAAACCTACAGGGGGTAAGATGGACATTCAGTACTTC. Encoded protein: CASKPTGGKMDIQYF.

This clone was detected only a few times. The J gene is TRBJ1-1, the V gene TRBV5-1; 7 bases match TRBD1. J lost 1 base, V lost 5 bases, and 11 bases had no gene match. Germline V gives CDR1 SGHRS, CDR2 YFSETQ. The CDR3 consists of 16 residues. The CDR3 DNA reads TGCGCCAGCAGATTAGCGGTGACAGGGACGAACACTGAAGCTTTCTTT. This sequence encodes CASRLAVTGTNTEAFF.

The chain joins TRBV7-8 to TRBJ2-1, with 10 positions matching TRBD2. With V trimmed by 5 bases and J by 10 bases, 2 bases remained unmatched. CDR3 size: 12 residues. Germline CDR1 reads SGHVS; CDR2 reads FQNEAQ. CDR3 protein: CASSPLAGEQFF. The CDR3 DNA is TGTGCCAGCAGCCCACTAGCGGGGGAGCAGTTCTTC.

The V gene is TRBV9, the J gene TRBJ1-6; D ambiguous. Per germline, CDR1 SGDLS and CDR2 YYNGEE. CDR3 length equals 16 residues. V was clipped by 1 base and J by 5 bases, with 13 bases between them. The CDR3 protein is CASSVWAGSNNSPLHF. The CDR3 DNA reads TGTGCCAGCAGCGTATGGGCCGGGAGCAATAATTCACCCCTCCACTTT.

This chain uses TRBV28 with TRBJ1-2, with 9 bases lining up with TRBD1. Germline lookup yields CDR1 MDHEN and CDR2 SYDVKM. The V and J ends lost 5 bases and 2 bases, in that order; junction bases with no gene match: 6. The CDR3 contains 15 residues. Written as DNA, the CDR3 is TGTGCCAGCAGTAGACCCGGGACAGGGAACTATGGCTACACCTTC. Translated, it gives CASSRPGTGNYGYTF.

This clone came up a few times. The chain carries TRBV29-1 and TRBJ1-2; the D is unclear. The ends were cut back, 3 bases at V and 4 bases at J, with 15 bases in the middle. CDR1 is SQVTM and CDR2 is ANQGSEA in the germline V gene. The CDR3 consists of 14 residues. The CDR3 here is CSVEGPREVYGYTF. The CDR3 coding sequence is TGCAGCGTTGAGGGCCCCCGGGAGGTCTATGGCTACACCTTC.

The rearrangement uses TRBV21-1 and TRBJ2-7; the table's D call, TRBD1, has no DNA check behind it. TRBV21-1 is reported as a pseudogene. The CDR3 is 15 amino acids. The CDR3 DNA is TGTGCCAGCAGCTGGACAGGGGGGCGATCCTACGAGCAGTACTTC. Translating it yields CASSWTGGRSYEQYF.

V gene TRBV27 combines with J gene TRBJ1-4; tentative D call: TRBD1 (6 bases). V shed 5 bases and J shed 8 bases, with 18 bases lying between them. CDR3 length: 15 residues. From germline, CDR1 is MNHEY and CDR2 SMNVEV (reference sequence). The DNA for the CDR3 is TGTGCCAGCAGTCCCCGGACAGTAACGGGGGAAAAACTGTTTTTT. It specifies CASSPRTVTGEKLFF.

V usage is TRBV28 and J usage is TRBJ1-5, with D uncertain. Germline V gene sequence: CDR1 MDHEN, CDR2 SYDVKM. The CDR3 contains 16 residues. V lost 6 bases, J lost 0 bases, and 15 bases lay in between. The DNA of the CDR3 is TGTGCCAGCAGCCGTTTCACAGAACTTAGCAATCAGCCCCAGCATTTT. Protein product: CASSRFTELSNQPQHF.

Here the CDR3 DNA reads TGTGCCAGCAGTTACATCGCGGGAGAAGAGACCCAGTACTTC. This codes for CASSYIAGEETQYF. The V and J genes are TRBV6-6 and TRBJ2-5; 7 bases are shared with TRBD2. CDR1 MNHNY and CDR2 SVGAGI come from the germline V gene (reference sequence). Trimming took 2 bases from V and 3 from J; bases not matched to a gene: 3. This CDR3 region has 14 residues.

The rearrangement uses TRBV29-1 and TRBJ2-3; the D gene is possibly TRBD2 (6 bases). V lost 7 bases and J 3 bases, leaving 11 bases between the germline ends. There are 12 residues in the CDR3. The germline gives CDR1 SQVTM, CDR2 ANQGSEA. CDR3 region: CSGRGGTDTQYF. DNA of the CDR3: TGCAGCGGGAGGGGAGGAACAGATACGCAGTATTTT.

This clone was recorded only once. Here the CDR3 reads CASSLLLAGQGEQYF. CDR3 DNA sequence: TGTGCCAGCAGTTTATTGTTAGCGGGGCAGGGCGAGCAGTACTTC. V and J are TRBV28 and TRBJ2-7; 8 nucleotides agree with TRBD2. The CDR3 is made up of 15 amino acids. The junction had 8 bases not matched to a gene; V was cut back by 1 base and J by 6 bases. The germline V gene encodes CDR1 MDHEN and CDR2 SYDVKM.

The chain links TRBV4-1 to TRBJ2-7; 9 positions agree with TRBD2. The germline V gene encodes CDR1 MGHRA and CDR2 YSYEKL. The CDR3 contains 19 residues. The J segment lost 3 bases and the V segment lost 0 bases, leaving 15 bases of the junction unmatched. The CDR3 loop is CASSQELAGTSSPHYEQYF. The CDR3 region has the DNA TGCGCCAGCAGCCAAGAATTGGCCGGGACTAGCTCTCCCCACTACGAGCAGTACTTC.

This clone appeared once. The genes are TRBV5-1 and TRBJ2-1; 7 nucleotides match TRBD2. CDR3 size: 20 residues. The junction had 22 bases not matched to a gene; V was cut back by 0 bases and J by 7 bases. Germline-derived CDR1 and CDR2 are SGHRS and YFSETQ. CDR3 sequence: CASSLEVLGLQMPGKNEQFF. The CDR3 nucleotides are TGCGCCAGCAGCTTGGAGGTTTTGGGACTACAAATGCCAGGTAAAAATGAGCAGTTCTTC.

The chain combines TRBV6-4 with TRBJ2-1; no reliable D call. The CDR3 length is 14 residues. V gave up 3 bases and J gave up 0 bases, with 6 bases separating them. The germline gives CDR1 MRHNA, CDR2 SNTAGT. In DNA form, the CDR3 reads TGTGCCAGCAGTGAACAACACTCCTACAATGAGCAGTTCTTC. Protein: CASSEQHSYNEQFF.